Presented here are 17 T cell receptor beta chains from one specimen sequenced in a study of T-cell reconstitution after alpha-beta-depleted transplantation in children. TCRbeta library construction was performed incorporating unique molecular identifiers. TCRdb passed the PCR reads through MiXCR, listing each CDR3 protein once. This sample has over 100,000 distinct CDR3 sequences, with around 5.9% found just once. The input for sequencing was PBMCs, mostly from graft donor cells, taken 60 days after TCRalphabeta/CD19-depleted stem cell transplant. All receptors derive from a female patient aged 2-15 years who had a stem cell transplant for Fanconi anemia, so the T cells may come from the graft donor.

This clonotype was recorded many times. The J gene is TRBJ2-1, the V gene TRBV19, with 14 positions matching TRBD2. Looked up from germline, CDR1 is LNHDA and CDR2 is SQIVND (reference sequence). The V segment lost 1 base and the J segment 5 bases; nucleotides outside the gene matches: 13. This CDR3 contains 20 residues. CDR3 in DNA: TGTGCCAGTAGTATAGCGGGACTAGCGGGAGCCGTCCGGGCACACAATGAGCAGTTCTTC. Protein sequence: CASSIAGLAGAVRAHNEQFF.

In its sample, this clonotype was seen many times. The chain uses TRBV12-3 or TRBV12-4 and TRBJ2-7; D unclear. The V end lost 1 base, the J end lost 2 bases, and 18 bases lay between the germline ends. The length of the CDR3 is 17 residues. The CDR3 spells CASSLVPIGRSPYEQYF. The DNA of the CDR3 is TGTGCCAGCAGTTTAGTGCCCATTGGCAGGTCGCCCTACGAGCAGTACTTC.

This clonotype appeared many times. The V gene is TRBV12-3 or TRBV12-4, the J gene TRBJ2-1, with 9 bases matching TRBD2. The CDR3 is made up of 16 amino acids. V trimming: 1 base; J trimming: 6 bases; junction bases outside the gene matches: 7. The CDR3 loop is CASSLGDLAGSNEQFF. The CDR3 DNA reads as TGTGCCAGCAGTTTAGGAGATCTAGCGGGGAGCAATGAGCAGTTCTTC.

The chain recombines TRBV29-1 with TRBJ2-3, with D possibly matching TRBD2 (10 bases). The CDR3 length is 18 residues. V was cut by 3 bases and J by 2 bases, with 24 bases left in between. The germline CDR1 and CDR2 sequences are SQVTM and ANQGSEA. Here the CDR3 DNA reads TGCAGCGTTGAGGGACAGGGAGGAGCGGGAGGGATCACAGATACGCAGTATTTT. Protein product: CSVEGQGGAGGITDTQYF.

This clonotype turned up a few times. The J gene is TRBJ2-7, the V gene TRBV20-1; D is possibly TRBD2 (7 bases). Germline values: CDR1 DFQATT, CDR2 SNEGSKA (reference sequence). The CDR3 spans 15 residues. The germline V and J ends were trimmed by 3 bases and 3 bases, with 18 bases remaining between them. The CDR3 loop is CSASWRGGAIYEQYF. The DNA for the CDR3 is TGCAGTGCTAGCTGGAGAGGGGGGGCGATCTACGAGCAGTACTTC.

This clonotype appeared a few times. The V call is TRBV7-2, the J call TRBJ2-7, with D possibly being TRBD2 (6 bases). This CDR3 region has 17 residues. Germline-derived CDR1 and CDR2 are SGHTA and FQGNSA. The V and J ends lost 1 base and 4 bases respectively, with 20 bases between them. The CDR3 DNA follows: TGTGCCAGCAGCTTAGTTGGCTCCAGCGGGCCGAGTTACGAGCAGTACTTC. This encodes CASSLVGSSGPSYEQYF.

The rearrangement uses TRBV4-1 and TRBJ1-1, with D possibly TRBD1 on 6 matching bases. Germline values: CDR1 MGHRA, CDR2 YSYEKL. The CDR3 sequence is 18 residues long. V dropped 3 bases and J dropped 0 bases, with 20 bases sitting between them. The CDR3 loop reads CASSQVVGGGQMNTEAFF. CDR3 bases: TGCGCCAGCAGCCAGGTAGTCGGGGGGGGGCAAATGAACACTGAAGCTTTCTTT.

The chain has TRBV18 and TRBJ2-1; 8 bases map to TRBD2. Trimming removed 4 bases from V and 8 bases from J; junction bases left unmatched: 4. CDR1 is KGHSH and CDR2 is LQKENI in the germline V gene. The CDR3 is 13 amino acids. The CDR3 sequence: CASSLETSDEQFF. CDR3 bases: TGTGCCAGCTCACTGGAGACTAGCGATGAGCAGTTCTTC.

This clonotype was counted at least ten times. V usage is TRBV12-5 and J usage is TRBJ2-2; no firm D call. In germline, CDR1 is LGHNT, CDR2 FRNRAP. Trimming took 3 bases from V and 5 from J, leaving 4 bases between them. The CDR3 totals 12 residues. The CDR3 nucleotides read TGTGCTAGTGGTTTCCAAACCGGGGAGCTGTTTTTT. It translates to CASGFQTGELFF.

Many counts were recorded for this clonotype. J is TRBJ2-7 and V is TRBV20-1; the D gene is possibly TRBD1 (6 bases). Germline CDR1 is DFQATT and CDR2 is SNEGSKA (reference sequence). Trimming stripped 6 bases from V and 4 bases from J, with 10 bases between. The CDR3 is made up of 11 amino acids. The CDR3 sequence is CSAPRGYEQYF. CDR3 nucleotides: TGCAGTGCCCCGAGGGGGTACGAGCAGTACTTC.

This clonotype was counted ten times or more. The genes are TRBV11-2 and TRBJ1-4; a weak D match, TRBD1 (5 bases). The CDR3 has 16 residues. V lost 4 bases and J 0 bases, leaving 12 bases between the germline ends. Germline values: CDR1 SGHAT, CDR2 FQNNGV. The CDR3 DNA follows: TGTGCCAGCAGCTCTAAAGGGGTTTCAACTAATGAAAAACTGTTTTTT. Its protein product is CASSSKGVSTNEKLFF.

This clonotype appeared many times. The CDR3 DNA reads TGCAGTGCCGACAGGGGAGCGGGAAACACCATATATTTT. It codes for CSADRGAGNTIYF. The V gene is TRBV20-1, the J gene TRBJ1-3; 8 bases map to TRBD1. V dropped 6 bases and J dropped 4; count of bases not matched to a gene: 5. This CDR3 has 13 amino acids. The germline V gene encodes CDR1 DFQATT and CDR2 SNEGSKA (reference sequence).

At least ten counts were recorded for this clonotype. V gene TRBV12-3 or TRBV12-4 combines with J gene TRBJ2-5; D gene unclear. The CDR3 has 14 amino acids. The V end lost 1 base, the J end lost 4 bases, and 10 bases lay between the germline ends. The CDR3 is CASSLGSMVETQYF. The CDR3 DNA reads as TGTGCCAGCAGTTTAGGTTCTATGGTAGAGACCCAGTACTTC.

This clonotype was seen ten or more times. The V gene is TRBV12-3 or TRBV12-4, the J gene TRBJ2-3; 9 bases are a match to TRBD1. This CDR3 contains 16 residues. Trimming at V came to 5 bases and at J to 1 base, leaving 7 bases not matched to a gene. CDR3 protein: CASSPRTGEGTDTQYF. As DNA, the CDR3 is TGTGCCAGCAGTCCCCGGACAGGGGAGGGCACAGATACGCAGTATTTT.

The chain combines TRBV7-9 with TRBJ2-2, with 8 bases identical to TRBD1. The CDR3 runs 15 residues. Germline CDR1 and CDR2: SEHNR and FQNEAQ (reference sequence). J lost 1 base, V lost 4 bases, and 2 bases had no gene match. The CDR3 protein is CASSWDRRNTGELFF. The CDR3 DNA reads TGTGCCAGCAGCTGGGACAGGAGGAACACCGGGGAGCTGTTTTTT. The whole variable domain, filled in from reference TRBV7-9 and TRBJ2-2, reads DTGVSQNPRHKITKRGQNVTFRCDPISEHNRLYWYRQTLGQGPEFLTYFQNEAQLEKSRLLSDRFSAERPKGSFSTLEIQRTEQGDSAMYLCASSWDRRNTGELFFGEGSRLTVL.

The V call is TRBV27, the J call TRBJ1-1; 8 nucleotides match TRBD1. CDR1 is MNHEY and CDR2 is SMNVEV in the germline V gene (reference sequence). The CDR3 has 13 residues. V shed 7 bases, J shed 4 bases, and the junction held 5 bases outside the gene matches. CDR3 protein: CASTDRGGTEAFF. The CDR3 coding sequence is TGTGCCAGCACCGACAGGGGAGGCACTGAAGCTTTCTTT.

This clonotype was counted many times. The chain is built from TRBV28 and TRBJ2-3, with TRBD2 matching over 11 bases. Unmatched junction bases numbered 6, after V lost 3 bases and J lost 10 bases. In germline, CDR1 is MDHEN, CDR2 SYDVKM. This CDR3 is built from 14 residues. CDR3 DNA sequence: TGTGCCAGCAGTTTTCATAGCGGGAGGGCTGCGCAGTATTTT. It translates to CASSFHSGRAAQYF. Filled out from reference TRBV28 and TRBJ2-3, the complete variable domain reads DVKVTQSSRYLVKRTGEKVFLECVQDMDHENMFWYRQDPGLGLRLIYFSYDVKMKEKGDIPEGYSVSREKKERFSLILESASTNQTSMYLCASSFHSGRAAQYFGPGTRLTVL.